The source of this TCR beta chain is a study of CD8 T cells in ankylosing spondylitis. Study-level results: Ankylosing spondylitis blood appeared to be characterized by a TCR beta motif of under ten highly homologous variants. Past studies reported some motif variants in reactive arthritis synovial fluid and blood.

Comments on this clonotype: Its antigen is still unknown.

Quantitative 5'-RACE with molecular barcodes was used to make the TCR beta libraries. One entry per CDR3 protein, called by TCRdb with MiXCR from the 5' RACE reads. This sample has some 840,000 distinct CDR3 sequences; 10% to 15% occur once, and the top ten carry 0.45% to 0.6%. Germline CDR1 SGHTS, CDR2 YDEGEE. The V and J ends lost 0 bases and 7 bases respectively, with 13 bases between them. This CDR3 is built from 15 residues. The source of this sequence is a male donor with ankylosing spondylitis. This chain uses TRBV5-8 with TRBJ1-4; D might be TRBD1 (5 bases). Sequenced: blood, either unsorted or a sorted T cell fraction (not recorded which). CDR3 amino acids: CASSLGARGAEKLFF. DNA for the CDR3: TGTGCCAGCAGCTTGGGGGCCCGTGGGGCTGAAAAACTGTTTTTT. The full variable domain, its missing parts supplied by reference TRBV5-8 and TRBJ1-4, is EAGVTQSPTHLIKTRGQQATLRCSPISGHTSVYWYQQALGLGLQFLLWYDEGEERNRGNFPPRFSGRQFPNYSSELNVNALELEDSALYLCASSLGARGAEKLFFGSGTQLSVL.